Listed below are T cell receptor beta chains from one sample, sequenced in a study of cytomegalovirus exposure and HLA in healthy donors. TCRdb's table, derived via immunoSEQ multiplex PCR, lists solely in-frame clones and lacks some. In the table there are approximately 170,000 clones, 79% of which are singletons. Sequencing was performed on PBMCs. These receptors came from a woman aged 18 to 35 in good health and CMV-seronegative. The CDR3 runs from the conserved cysteine through the conserved F or W. The order of the fields is J gene, clone size, D gene, V gene, CDR3 DNA, CDR3 protein. A D gene is named only where the DNA matches it firmly. Clone size is not always given. Where it is, it says once, few, many or a class for expanded clones.

J gene: TRBJ1-2
clone size: .
D gene: .
V gene: TRBV28
CDR3 DNA: TGTGCCAGCAGTCCCCAGGGCCCAAACTATGGCTACACCTTC
CDR3 protein: CASSPQGPNYGYTF

J gene: TRBJ2-1
clone size: .
D gene: TRBD2
V gene: TRBV12-5
CDR3 DNA: TGTGCTAGTGGCTGGGGGAGGGGCTCCTACAATGAGCAGTTCTTC
CDR3 protein: CASGWGRGSYNEQFF

J gene: TRBJ2-5
clone size: .
D gene: TRBD2
V gene: TRBV6-6
CDR3 DNA: TGTGCCAGCAGTTACGGGCTAGCGGGAGAGGAGGAGACCCAGTACTTC
CDR3 protein: CASSYGLAGEEETQYF

J gene: TRBJ2-7
clone size: .
D gene: .
V gene: TRBV11-2
CDR3 DNA: TGTGCCAGCAGCTTAGCTACGGTTTCCTACGAGCAGTACTTC
CDR3 protein: CASSLATVSYEQYF

J gene: TRBJ2-1
clone size: few
D gene: TRBD2
V gene: TRBV27
CDR3 DNA: TGTGCCAGCAGTTGGTGGGGTAGCGGGGGATTTGGGGGTGAGCAGTTCTTC
CDR3 protein: CASSWWGSGGFGGEQFF

J gene: TRBJ1-1
clone size: .
D gene: .
V gene: TRBV6-1
CDR3 DNA: TGTGCCAGCAGTGACCCAGAGGATGTTATCGCGAACACTGAAGCTTTCTTT
CDR3 protein: CASSDPEDVIANTEAFF

J gene: TRBJ2-1
clone size: .
D gene: TRBD1
V gene: TRBV14
CDR3 DNA: TGTGCCAGCAGCCCCCCGTCACACCAGGGGGCCGTTAATGAGCAGTTCTTC
CDR3 protein: CASSPPSHQGAVNEQFF

J gene: TRBJ2-3
clone size: .
D gene: TRBD2
V gene: TRBV5-4
CDR3 DNA: TGTGCCAGCGACGGGACTAGCGGGACGACTAGCACAGATACGCAGTATTTT
CDR3 protein: CASDGTSGTTSTDTQYF

J gene: TRBJ2-1
clone size: .
D gene: .
V gene: TRBV6-5
CDR3 DNA: TGTGCCAGCGGATTTGGGAGCGCAGGGGGGATTGAGCAGTTCTTC
CDR3 protein: CASGFGSAGGIEQFF

J gene: TRBJ2-7
clone size: .
D gene: TRBD2
V gene: TRBV30
CDR3 DNA: TGTGCCTGGAGTGGGGTTGCGGGAGACGAGCAGTACTTC
CDR3 protein: CAWSGVAGDEQYF

J gene: TRBJ1-4
clone size: .
D gene: .
V gene: TRBV7-6
CDR3 DNA: TGTGCCAGCAGTACTTCCGACAGGATCCTGACGAATGAAAAACTGTTTTTT
CDR3 protein: CASSTSDRILTNEKLFF

J gene: TRBJ2-7
clone size: .
D gene: .
V gene: TRBV2
CDR3 DNA: TGTGCCAGCAGTGCGACGGAGAGCTCCTACGAGCAGTACTTC
CDR3 protein: CASSATESSYEQYF

J gene: TRBJ2-2
clone size: .
D gene: .
V gene: TRBV2
CDR3 DNA: TGTGCCAGCAGTACGAACAGCGGAGCCACCGGGGAGCTGTTTTTT
CDR3 protein: CASSTNSGATGELFF

J gene: TRBJ1-2
clone size: .
D gene: .
V gene: TRBV6-5
CDR3 DNA: TGTGCCAGCAGTTCCCAGTCAGGAGGCTACACCTTC
CDR3 protein: CASSSQSGGYTF

J gene: TRBJ2-2
clone size: .
D gene: .
V gene: TRBV5-6
CDR3 DNA: TGTGCCAGCAGGCGGAACACCGGGGAGCTGTTTTTT
CDR3 protein: CASRRNTGELFF

J gene: TRBJ1-3
clone size: .
D gene: TRBD1
V gene: TRBV10-3
CDR3 DNA: TGTGCCATCAGTGAAGCAGGGACAGACGCTGGAAACACCATATATTTT
CDR3 protein: CAISEAGTDAGNTIYF

J gene: TRBJ2-1
clone size: .
D gene: TRBD2
V gene: TRBV29-1
CDR3 DNA: TGCAGCGTTGCCGGGACTAGCGGGGGCAATGAGCAGTTCTTC
CDR3 protein: CSVAGTSGGNEQFF

J gene: TRBJ2-3
clone size: .
D gene: .
V gene: TRBV19
CDR3 DNA: TGTGCCAGTAGTATTCTGGGGGCCGCGAGCACAGATACGCAGTATTTT
CDR3 protein: CASSILGAASTDTQYF

J gene: TRBJ2-6
clone size: .
D gene: .
V gene: TRBV28
CDR3 DNA: TGTGCCAGCAGCCTCCGAGGGCCTGGGGCCAACGTCCTGACTTTC
CDR3 protein: CASSLRGPGANVLTF

J gene: TRBJ1-4
clone size: many
D gene: .
V gene: TRBV19
CDR3 DNA: TGTGCCACCAAACCGCAGATTAATGAAAAACTGTTTTTT
CDR3 protein: CATKPQINEKLFF

J gene: TRBJ1-4
clone size: .
D gene: TRBD1
V gene: TRBV10-2
CDR3 DNA: TGCGCCAGCACAAGTCGACAGGGGGCAACTAATGAAAAACTGTTTTTT
CDR3 protein: CASTSRQGATNEKLFF

J gene: TRBJ1-5
clone size: .
D gene: .
V gene: TRBV4-1
CDR3 DNA: TGCGCCAGCAGCCTACTGGACATACTCAATCAGCCCCAGCATTTT
CDR3 protein: CASSLLDILNQPQHF

J gene: TRBJ2-5
clone size: .
D gene: TRBD1
V gene: TRBV18
CDR3 DNA: TGTGCCAGCTCACAACCGGGACAGGGACAAGAGACCCAGTACTTC
CDR3 protein: CASSQPGQGQETQYF

J gene: TRBJ2-4
clone size: .
D gene: TRBD1
V gene: TRBV6-6
CDR3 DNA: TGTGCCACCCAGGACAGGACCGTAAACATTCAGTACTTC
CDR3 protein: CATQDRTVNIQYF

J gene: TRBJ2-7
clone size: .
D gene: .
V gene: TRBV6-5
CDR3 DNA: TGTGCCAGCAGTTACAGGCGGGAGCAGTACTTC
CDR3 protein: CASSYRREQYF

J gene: TRBJ2-7
clone size: .
D gene: .
V gene: TRBV6-1
CDR3 DNA: TGTGCCAGCAGTGGACATCAAGGTTTGTCCTACGAGCAGTACTTC
CDR3 protein: CASSGHQGLSYEQYF

J gene: TRBJ1-1
clone size: .
D gene: TRBD1
V gene: TRBV5-1
CDR3 DNA: TGCGCCAGCAGCTACGGACAGGGCGCACCGAACACTGAAGCTTTCTTT
CDR3 protein: CASSYGQGAPNTEAFF

J gene: TRBJ2-7
clone size: .
D gene: TRBD1
V gene: TRBV27
CDR3 DNA: TGTGCCAGCAGTTTAGGGGGCAGGGGGCTTGGCTACGAGCAGTACTTC
CDR3 protein: CASSLGGRGLGYEQYF

J gene: TRBJ2-5
clone size: .
D gene: .
V gene: TRBV5-5
CDR3 DNA: TGTGCCAGCAGCTTGACAGTGATAGAGACCCAGTACTTC
CDR3 protein: CASSLTVIETQYF

J gene: TRBJ2-3
clone size: .
D gene: TRBD1
V gene: TRBV15
CDR3 DNA: TGTGCCACCAACTCCAATGGGGACAGGGGGCTTATGGATACGCAGTATTTT
CDR3 protein: CATNSNGDRGLMDTQYF

J gene: TRBJ2-7
clone size: .
D gene: TRBD1
V gene: TRBV6-6
CDR3 DNA: TGTGCCAGCGTCCGACAGGGTTACTACGAGCAGTACTTC
CDR3 protein: CASVRQGYYEQYF

J gene: TRBJ2-1
clone size: .
D gene: .
V gene: TRBV27
CDR3 DNA: TGTGCCAGCTGGGCAGGGGACTACAATGAGCAGTTCTTC
CDR3 protein: CASWAGDYNEQFF

J gene: TRBJ2-3
clone size: .
D gene: TRBD2
V gene: TRBV28
CDR3 DNA: TGTGCCAGCAGTTTACCGGGACTAGCGGGAGGGGGGGATACGCAGTATTTT
CDR3 protein: CASSLPGLAGGGDTQYF

J gene: TRBJ2-1
clone size: .
D gene: .
V gene: TRBV11-2
CDR3 DNA: TGTGCCAGCAGCTTGGGGGGCTCCTACAATGAGCAGTTCTTC
CDR3 protein: CASSLGGSYNEQFF

J gene: TRBJ2-2
clone size: .
D gene: .
V gene: TRBV30
CDR3 DNA: TGTGCCTGGAGTCGTCAGGCGAACACCGGGGAGCTGTTTTTT
CDR3 protein: CAWSRQANTGELFF

J gene: TRBJ2-7
clone size: .
D gene: TRBD2
V gene: TRBV2
CDR3 DNA: TGTGCCAGCAGGAGGATAGCGGGAGTTGGCGAGCAGTACTTC
CDR3 protein: CASRRIAGVGEQYF

J gene: TRBJ1-2
clone size: .
D gene: .
V gene: TRBV28
CDR3 DNA: TGTGCCAGCAGTTTATCAGGGGACGCTGTATATGGCTACACCTTC
CDR3 protein: CASSLSGDAVYGYTF

J gene: TRBJ1-2
clone size: .
D gene: TRBD1
V gene: TRBV11-2
CDR3 DNA: TGTGCCAGCAGCCCTCAGACAGGGAGAGACTATGGCTACACCTTC
CDR3 protein: CASSPQTGRDYGYTF

J gene: TRBJ2-5
clone size: .
D gene: TRBD2
V gene: TRBV2
CDR3 DNA: TGTGCCAGCAGAGAACTAGCGGGGGTGTTGGAGACCCAGTACTTC
CDR3 protein: CASRELAGVLETQYF

J gene: TRBJ2-7
clone size: .
D gene: .
V gene: TRBV5-4
CDR3 DNA: TGTGCCAGCAGCAAAAGGCGATTAGCGGAGGACTCCTACGAGCAGTACTTC
CDR3 protein: CASSKRRLAEDSYEQYF

J gene: TRBJ2-1
clone size: .
D gene: .
V gene: TRBV7-9
CDR3 DNA: TGTGCCAGCAGCTTAGCTGAGCGTATTACCTACAATGAGCAGTTCTTC
CDR3 protein: CASSLAERITYNEQFF

J gene: TRBJ1-5
clone size: .
D gene: .
V gene: TRBV4-2
CDR3 DNA: TGTGCCAGCACGCCGGGTGGCGGGGGGGTGATACAGCCCCAGCATTTT
CDR3 protein: CASTPGGGGVIQPQHF

J gene: TRBJ2-1
clone size: few
D gene: .
V gene: TRBV29-1
CDR3 DNA: TGCAGCGCAAGGGGGGGAAATTCCAATGAGCAGTTCTTC
CDR3 protein: CSARGGNSNEQFF

J gene: TRBJ1-5
clone size: .
D gene: .
V gene: TRBV28
CDR3 DNA: TGTGCCAGCAGGCTCACAGGGCAGGGCAATCAGCCCCAGCATTTT
CDR3 protein: CASRLTGQGNQPQHF

J gene: TRBJ2-7
clone size: .
D gene: TRBD2
V gene: TRBV5-1
CDR3 DNA: TGCGCCAGCAGCCAGGGATTATGGACTAGCGGGAGTGCTCTTATCTACGAGCAGTACTTC
CDR3 protein: CASSQGLWTSGSALIYEQYF

J gene: TRBJ2-7
clone size: once
D gene: TRBD1
V gene: TRBV6-5
CDR3 DNA: TGTGCCAGCAGTTCGGACAGGGGCTACGAGCAGTACTTC
CDR3 protein: CASSSDRGYEQYF

J gene: TRBJ2-2
clone size: .
D gene: .
V gene: TRBV5-4
CDR3 DNA: TGTGCCAGCAGCCCAGGCGGGGTCGGGGAGCTGTTTTTT
CDR3 protein: CASSPGGVGELFF

J gene: TRBJ2-7
clone size: .
D gene: TRBD1
V gene: TRBV5-1
CDR3 DNA: TGCGCCAGCAGCTTAGGAACAGGGGGCAGGAACGAGCAGTACTTC
CDR3 protein: CASSLGTGGRNEQYF

J gene: TRBJ2-1
clone size: .
D gene: TRBD2
V gene: TRBV6-6
CDR3 DNA: TGTGCCAGCAGCTCGACTAGCGTATTGGATGAGCAGTTCTTC
CDR3 protein: CASSSTSVLDEQFF

J gene: TRBJ2-1
clone size: .
D gene: TRBD2
V gene: TRBV5-1
CDR3 DNA: TGCGCCAGCAGCTTTTCGGGACTAACCTACAATGAGCAGTTCTTC
CDR3 protein: CASSFSGLTYNEQFF

J gene: TRBJ2-1
clone size: .
D gene: .
V gene: TRBV19
CDR3 DNA: TGTGCCAGTAGTATCCCCCCCCGGGGCAATGAGCAGTTCTTC
CDR3 protein: CASSIPPRGNEQFF

J gene: TRBJ1-3
clone size: .
D gene: TRBD1
V gene: TRBV29-1
CDR3 DNA: TGCAGCGTCCTAGAACGACAGGGGGCACAAGGAAACACCATATATTTT
CDR3 protein: CSVLERQGAQGNTIYF

J gene: TRBJ2-4
clone size: .
D gene: TRBD1
V gene: TRBV5-1
CDR3 DNA: TGCGCCAGCAGCCCTAGACAGGGAACCGCACAAAACATTCAGTACTTC
CDR3 protein: CASSPRQGTAQNIQYF

J gene: TRBJ2-6
clone size: .
D gene: .
V gene: TRBV6-4
CDR3 DNA: TGTGCCAGCAGTGTAGGGGGAGCGGCCGGGGCCAACGTCCTGACTTTC
CDR3 protein: CASSVGGAAGANVLTF

J gene: TRBJ2-7
clone size: .
D gene: .
V gene: TRBV5-6
CDR3 DNA: TGTGCCAGCAGCGGCAGAGGCTACGAGCAGTACTTC
CDR3 protein: CASSGRGYEQYF